This TCR beta chain was sequenced in a study of T-cell memory formation after mild COVID-19. Study-wide results and limits: That cross-reactive memory joined was suggested by some responding clones appearing in pre-infection memory. Clones that contracted clustered mainly in CM and EM if CD4+ and in EMRA if CD8+.

The ends were cut back, 5 bases at V and 1 base at J, with 11 bases in the middle. The CDR3 runs to 14 residues. Germline CDR1 reads SGHTA; CDR2 reads FQGNSA. TCRdb recomputed calls from the 5' RACE reads with MiXCR, one row per CDR3 protein. The sample includes around 120,000 distinct CDR3 sequences, about 15% seen only once; the top ten take around 13%. Remarks on this clonotype: The antigen is unknown.

V is TRBV7-2 and J is TRBJ1-1; no clear D gene. The TCR sequence derives from an adult woman who had mild COVID-19 (a few samples of this study predate the infection). Cell type and time point are not known. The sample comprised PBMCs or a T cell subset sorted from them (not recorded which). The CDR3, as DNA: TGTGCCAGCAGCCCAGACAATTGGAACACTGAAGCTTTCTTT. This gives the protein CASSPDNWNTEAFF. Full variable domain (outside the CDR3, taken from reference TRBV7-2 and TRBJ1-1): GAGVSQSPSNKVTEKGKDVELRCDPISGHTALYWYRQSLGQGLEFLIYFQGNSAPDKSGLPSDRFSAERTGGSVSTLTIQRTQQEDSAVYLCASSPDNWNTEAFFGQGTRLTVV.